Listed below are T cell receptor beta chains from one sample, sequenced in a study of tumor-infiltrating lymphocytes in primary liver carcinoma. TCRdb called the multiplex PCR reads again in MiXCR, with one record for every CDR3 protein. The sample has just under 55,000 distinct CDR3 sequences; over 65% are singletons. What was sequenced was liver tumor tissue from sampling region 2. Source of these receptors: a man aged 40-55 years with primary liver carcinoma and hepatitis B virus infection. Both conserved end residues are part of each CDR3. Only part of the rows carry a size: once, few, many, or a class if the clone is expanded.

clone size: .
J gene: TRBJ2-6
V gene: TRBV6-6
CDR3 protein: CASSPIGSGANVLTF

clone size: .
J gene: TRBJ2-1
V gene: TRBV29-1
CDR3 protein: CSVDDHGRAQFF

clone size: once
J gene: TRBJ2-2
V gene: TRBV14
CDR3 protein: CGSATAGAGELFF

clone size: medium-sized
J gene: TRBJ2-2
V gene: TRBV29-1
CDR3 protein: CSAWRVNTGELFF

clone size: .
J gene: TRBJ2-7
V gene: TRBV6-1
CDR3 protein: CASSYHSYEQYF

clone size: many
J gene: TRBJ2-3
V gene: TRBV29-1
CDR3 protein: CSVIAGESTDTQYF

clone size: .
J gene: TRBJ2-7
V gene: TRBV6-1
CDR3 protein: CASSLGPSGEEYF

clone size: .
J gene: TRBJ1-2
V gene: TRBV14
CDR3 protein: CATSQVGGDYGYTF

clone size: many
J gene: TRBJ2-3
V gene: TRBV5-6
CDR3 protein: CASSLLQDEDF

clone size: .
J gene: TRBJ2-2
V gene: TRBV11-2
CDR3 protein: CASSLRAANTGELFF

clone size: few
J gene: TRBJ2-3
V gene: TRBV6-1
CDR3 protein: CASSEPASGSYSTDTQYF

clone size: .
J gene: TRBJ2-3
V gene: TRBV5-4
CDR3 protein: CASSSTTRSNTDMQYF

clone size: few
J gene: TRBJ1-6
V gene: TRBV6-6
CDR3 protein: CASSYRSGVRGSHIHF

clone size: .
J gene: TRBJ1-1
V gene: TRBV11-2
CDR3 protein: CASSGGGTGNNFF

clone size: .
J gene: TRBJ2-2
V gene: TRBV4-1
CDR3 protein: CVSSQIMDGELFF

clone size: .
J gene: TRBJ1-6
V gene: TRBV28
CDR3 protein: CASSSGGGGNSPLHF

clone size: many
J gene: TRBJ1-2
V gene: TRBV5-5
CDR3 protein: CASSLGQGNYGYTF

clone size: .
J gene: TRBJ2-7
V gene: TRBV10-2
CDR3 protein: CPSSESSGYAYEQYF

clone size: .
J gene: TRBJ2-2
V gene: TRBV6-5
CDR3 protein: CASSYLTGFHTGELFF

clone size: .
J gene: TRBJ2-7
V gene: TRBV10-1
CDR3 protein: CASSGAGPGYGQYF

clone size: many
J gene: TRBJ2-2
V gene: TRBV4-1
CDR3 protein: CASSQDQGSTGELFF

clone size: .
J gene: TRBJ2-3
V gene: TRBV4-2
CDR3 protein: CANSHGIDTQYF

clone size: few
J gene: TRBJ1-2
V gene: TRBV4-1
CDR3 protein: CASSQITGANYGHIF

clone size: medium-sized
J gene: TRBJ2-1
V gene: TRBV29-1
CDR3 protein: CSVEDISGALLPYNEQFF

clone size: many
J gene: TRBJ2-1
V gene: TRBV6-1
CDR3 protein: CASSVHRAPSNEQFF

clone size: many
J gene: TRBJ2-1
V gene: TRBV5-1
CDR3 protein: CASSLGPSSYNEQFF

clone size: medium-sized
J gene: TRBJ2-3
V gene: TRBV11-1
CDR3 protein: CASAGGAGTDTQYF

clone size: .
J gene: TRBJ2-3
V gene: TRBV6-2/TRBV6-3
CDR3 protein: CASNETASTDTQYF

clone size: .
J gene: TRBJ2-5
V gene: TRBV29-1
CDR3 protein: CNVKPASHRETQYF